This TCR beta chain was sequenced in a study of blood T cell repertoires in COVID-19. About the research overall: There were acute and convalescent COVID-19 samples, and they came from the United States, Italy and Spain. PBMCs, B-cell-depleted T cells, or T cells were the source of the cDNA or gDNA that made up the material.

The V and J ends lost 4 bases and 8 bases respectively, with 11 bases between them. In germline, CDR1 is SGHTA, CDR2 FQGTGA. The CDR3 runs 12 residues. Sequenced by immunoSEQ multiplex PCR; TCRdb stores in-frame clones only, minus some. The sample holds 310,000 or so clones, roughly 83% seen once. The chain links TRBV7-3 to TRBJ1-1, with a tentative D call TRBD1 (5 bases). This clonotype originated in a woman in her forties or fifties with acute or convalescent COVID-19. The sequencing input was peripheral blood. The CDR3 bases are TGTGCCAGCAGCTCCAGACAGAGGGAAGCTTTCTTT. As protein: CASSSRQREAFF. Based on the CDR3 plus reference TRBV7-3 and TRBJ1-1, the full variable domain is GAGVSQTPSNKVTEKGKYVELRCDPISGHTALYWYRQSLGQGPEFLIYFQGTGAADDSGLPNDRFFAVRPEGSVSTLKIQRTERGDSAVYLCASSSRQREAFFGQGTRLTVV.